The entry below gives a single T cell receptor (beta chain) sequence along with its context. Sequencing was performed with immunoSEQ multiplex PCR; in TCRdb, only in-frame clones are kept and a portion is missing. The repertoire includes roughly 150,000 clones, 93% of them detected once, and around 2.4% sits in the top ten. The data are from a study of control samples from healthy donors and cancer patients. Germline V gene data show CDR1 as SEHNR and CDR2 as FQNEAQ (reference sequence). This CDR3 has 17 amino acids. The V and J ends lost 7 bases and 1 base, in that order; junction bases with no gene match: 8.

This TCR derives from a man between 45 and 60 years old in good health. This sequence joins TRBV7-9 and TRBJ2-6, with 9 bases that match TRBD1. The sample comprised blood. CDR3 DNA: TGTGCCAGCACCCTGGACAGGGGAAGGTCTGGGGCCAACGTCCTGACTTTC. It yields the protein CASTLDRGRSGANVLTF. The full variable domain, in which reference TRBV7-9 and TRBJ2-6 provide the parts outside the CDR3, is DTGVSQNPRHKITKRGQNVTFRCDPISEHNRLYWYRQTLGQGPEFLTYFQNEAQLEKSRLLSDRFSAERPKGSFSTLEIQRTEQGDSAMYLCASTLDRGRSGANVLTFGAGSRLTVL.